This TCR beta chain was sequenced during a study of metastatic and nonmetastatic thyroid tumors. Overall study: A comparison of repertoires was made across blood and tumor or nodule tissue from malignant and benign thyroid patients. Study findings and constraints: A significant increase in TCR beta diversity was reportedly seen in malignant thyroid tumors relative to benign nodules, in blood and tumor.

Notes on this clone: Its target is unknown. Being one base from a much bigger clone, this may be a read error.

The authors' processing: To classify distant metastasis in papillary thyroid cancer, a model was built from CDR3 differences across clinicopathological groups. TCRdb reprocessed the PCR reads using MiXCR. Clone size and V and J calls follow TCRdb, not the original study. The repertoire holds roughly 65,000 clones, with around 14% as singletons. The ends were cut back, 8 bases at V and 0 bases at J, with 11 bases in the middle. The CDR3 spans 14 residues. Per the germline V gene, CDR1 is MNHEY and CDR2 is SMNVEV (reference sequence). Ahead of thyroid surgery, no patient had received treatment of any kind.

Sample: blood. This TCR was recovered from a male donor with papillary thyroid cancer or a benign thyroid nodule (not recorded which). Some clones in this sample may be carry-over from other donors' samples. The V gene is TRBV27, the J gene TRBJ1-5; no clear D gene. CDR3 in amino acids: CASGRGHSNQPQHF. DNA of the CDR3: TGTGCCAGCGGGCGGGGTCATAGCAATCAGCCCCAGCATTTT.